These 20 T cell receptor beta chains share one sample of origin, sequenced in a study of T cell changes during pregnancy in multiple sclerosis. Libraries were prepared by immunoSEQ multiplex PCR; TCRdb keeps only in-frame clonotypes and omits some of them. Among more than 55,000 clones listed, roughly 92% were seen once. Sequences were derived from peripheral blood, sampled in the third trimester of pregnancy. The receptor source for this set is a female donor with multiple sclerosis, enrolled in a pregnancy study.

The gene calls are TRBV10-3 and TRBJ2-1; perhaps TRBD1 as D (5 bases). V dropped 3 bases and J dropped 8 bases, with 14 bases sitting between them. Germline V CDR1 and CDR2: ENHRY, SYGVKD. CDR3 size: 14 residues. CDR3 region: CAISEPQEGDEQFF. CDR3 nucleotide sequence: TGTGCCATCAGTGAACCACAGGAAGGAGATGAGCAGTTCTTC.

The chain couples TRBV12-5 to TRBJ2-3, with 10 bases that match TRBD1. Unmatched junction bases numbered 10, after V lost 5 bases and J lost 5 bases. This CDR3 has 16 residues. The V gene's germline CDR1 is LGHNT and CDR2 FRNRAP. The CDR3 loop reads CASGPSGTGAKDTQYF. The CDR3 bases are TGTGCTAGTGGTCCTTCCGGGACAGGGGCGAAAGATACGCAGTATTTT.

This chain joins TRBV29-1 and TRBJ1-2; 8 positions agree with TRBD1. V shed 4 bases, J shed 5 bases, and the junction held 0 bases outside the gene matches. Germline CDR1 and CDR2: SQVTM and ANQGSEA. The CDR3 spans 11 residues. Here the CDR3 DNA reads TGCAGCGTTGGGACAGGGTATGGCTACACCTTC. Its protein product is CSVGTGYGYTF. The variable domain in full, with the rest retrieved from reference TRBV29-1 and TRBJ1-2, is SAVISQKPSRDICQRGTSLTIQCQVDSQVTMMFWYRQQPGQSLTLIATANQGSEATYESGFVIDKFPISRPNLTFSTLTVSNMSPEDSSIYLCSVGTGYGYTFGSGTRLTVV.

Details on this clone: A read error may account for a junction end that differs from germline. The V and J genes are TRBV7-9 and TRBJ2-7; 12 bases match TRBD2. The CDR3 covers 18 residues. The germline V gene has CDR1 SEHNR and CDR2 FQNEAQ (reference sequence). DNA of the CDR3: TGTGCCAGCAGCCACGGACTAGCGGGACCATCATCCCCGCCTAGGCTTGCTTTC. This codes for CASSHGLAGPSSPPRLAF.

The chain has TRBV9 and TRBJ2-3; 11 bases are shared with TRBD1. CDR3 length: 17 residues. V was clipped by 1 base and J by 5 bases; unmatched bases: 9. Per the germline V gene, CDR1 is SGDLS and CDR2 is YYNGEE. CDR3 protein: CASSVRGGGTGGDTQYF. As DNA, the CDR3 is TGTGCCAGCAGCGTAAGGGGAGGAGGGACAGGGGGAGATACGCAGTATTTT. The full variable domain, in which reference TRBV9 and TRBJ2-3 provide the parts outside the CDR3, is DSGVTQTPKHLITATGQRVTLRCSPRSGDLSVYWYQQSLDQGLQFLIQYYNGEERAKGNILERFSAQQFPDLHSELNLSSLELGDSALYFCASSVRGGGTGGDTQYFGPGTRLTVL.

This chain connects TRBV4-1 to TRBJ2-3; 7 positions agree with TRBD2. The length of the CDR3 is 17 residues. Looked up from germline, CDR1 is MGHRA and CDR2 is YSYEKL. The V and J ends lost 0 bases and 4 bases, in that order; junction bases with no gene match: 10. CDR3 amino acids: CASSQDPQRAGADTQYF. For the CDR3, the DNA is TGCGCCAGCAGCCAAGATCCCCAGCGGGCGGGGGCAGATACGCAGTATTTT.

The chain combines TRBV14 with TRBJ2-3; 8 bases fit TRBD2. The length of the CDR3 is 18 residues. V dropped 0 bases and J dropped 4; count of bases not matched to a gene: 12. The V gene's germline CDR1 is SGHDN and CDR2 FVKESK. CDR3 coding DNA: TGTGCCAGCAGCCAAGAAGGGCTAGCGGGTGGTGGGTCAGATACGCAGTATTTT. Residues: CASSQEGLAGGGSDTQYF.

The chain couples TRBV4-3 to TRBJ1-2; 10 bases agree with TRBD1. The CDR3 has 18 amino acids. Losses at the gene ends were 0 bases for V and 5 bases for J; bases not matched to a gene: 12. The germline gives CDR1 LGHNA, CDR2 YSLEER. CDR3 nucleotides: TGCGCCAGCAGCCAAGATTGGATTGTGGGACAGGGGAAGTATGGCTACACCTTC. Translated, it gives CASSQDWIVGQGKYGYTF.

This clone was counted once. The J gene is TRBJ1-2, the V gene TRBV11-2, with D perhaps matching TRBD1 (5 bases). V lost 1 base to trimming and J lost 7 bases, with 13 bases between them. The V gene's germline CDR1 is SGHAT and CDR2 FQNNGV. The length of the CDR3 is 14 residues. CDR3 region: CASSLGGGTRGYTF. The CDR3 DNA is TGTGCCAGCAGCTTAGGGGGGGGGACCCGTGGCTACACCTTC.

The chain joins TRBV6-1 to TRBJ1-1, with D tentatively TRBD1 (6 bases). The CDR3 contains 13 residues. Looked up from germline, CDR1 is MNHNS and CDR2 is SASEGT. The V gene lost 6 bases and the J gene lost 3 bases, with 11 bases spanning the gap. This CDR3 is CASSEPGDTEAFF. CDR3 DNA sequence: TGTGCCAGCAGCGAACCAGGGGACACTGAAGCTTTCTTT.

This clone appeared a single time. This chain connects TRBV4-1 to TRBJ1-1; D may be TRBD1 (5 bases). This CDR3 comprises 11 residues. V was clipped by 4 bases and J by 9 bases, with 9 bases between them. Germline V gene data show CDR1 as MGHRA and CDR2 as YSYEKL. This chain's CDR3 is CASSRGGKAFF. CDR3 DNA: TGCGCCAGCAGCCGGGGGGGAAAAGCTTTCTTT.

The V gene is TRBV5-5, the J gene TRBJ2-1; a possible D gene is TRBD2 (6 bases). V was clipped by 2 bases and J by 4 bases, with 10 bases between them. Germline V gene lookup returns CDR1 SGHKS and CDR2 YYEKEE (reference sequence). This CDR3 comprises 14 residues. The chain's CDR3 is CASSLPSAYNEQFF. The CDR3 coding sequence is TGTGCCAGCAGCTTACCTAGCGCATACAATGAGCAGTTCTTC.

The rearrangement links TRBV6-1 to TRBJ2-1, with 7 bases aligning to TRBD1. From germline, CDR1 is MNHNS and CDR2 SASEGT. This CDR3 region has 18 residues. With 2 bases clipped from V and 7 bases from J, the junction kept 17 bases outside the gene matches. The CDR3 sequence is CASSELVLAVGRGNEQFF. The CDR3 DNA is TGTGCCAGCAGTGAATTGGTTTTGGCTGTGGGCAGGGGGAATGAGCAGTTCTTC.

The chain couples TRBV10-3 to TRBJ2-2; tentatively, D is TRBD1 (6 bases). The CDR3 contains 15 residues. V lost 0 bases and J 4 bases, leaving 9 bases between the germline ends. Germline CDR1 and CDR2: ENHRY and SYGVKD. CDR3 residues: CAISESEGGTGELFF. The DNA of the CDR3 is TGTGCCATCAGTGAGTCTGAAGGGGGCACCGGGGAGCTGTTTTTT.

The chain combines TRBV19 with TRBJ2-7; TRBD2 might be the D (6 bases). The CDR3 is made up of 15 amino acids. The germline CDR1 and CDR2 sequences are LNHDA and SQIVND (reference sequence). The V end lost 1 base, the J end lost 1 base, and 11 bases lay between the germline ends. The CDR3 loop reads CASSIARLGSYEQYF. As DNA, the CDR3 is TGTGCCAGTAGTATAGCCAGACTAGGATCCTACGAGCAGTACTTC.

This chain joins TRBV6-5 and TRBJ2-2; D uncertain. The germline gives CDR1 MNHEY, CDR2 SVGAGI. The length of the CDR3 is 15 residues. V was clipped by 6 bases and J by 4 bases, with 15 bases between them. CDR3 sequence reads: CASSTGHSSTGELFF. The CDR3, as DNA: TGTGCCAGCAGCACCGGCCACAGTTCCACCGGGGAGCTGTTTTTT.

V is TRBV4-3 and J is TRBJ2-5, with 9 bases fitting TRBD1. The CDR3 is made up of 16 amino acids. The germline CDR1 and CDR2 sequences are LGHNA and YSLEER. V lost 0 bases, J lost 11 bases, and 13 bases stayed unmatched. The CDR3, as DNA: TGCGCCAGCAGCCAAGAGGCGGACAGGGGAACCTACGGGCAGTACTTC. Its translation: CASSQEADRGTYGQYF.

The chain joins TRBV19 to TRBJ2-5, with D possibly matching TRBD2 (5 bases). The ends were cut back, 6 bases at V and 3 bases at J, with 8 bases in the middle. This CDR3 is 12 amino acids long. The germline V gene encodes CDR1 LNHDA and CDR2 SQIVND (reference sequence). In DNA form, the CDR3 reads TGTGCCAGTAGGGGAGTAGAAGAGACCCAGTACTTC. It translates to CASRGVEETQYF.

DNA for the CDR3: TGCGCCAGCAGCCAAGATGGACGGGAGAAAAACAATGAGCAGTTCTTC. This encodes CASSQDGREKNNEQFF. The chain uses TRBV4-1 and TRBJ2-1; D may be TRBD2 (6 bases). The CDR3 loop spans 16 amino acids. CDR1 MGHRA and CDR2 YSYEKL come from the germline V gene. Trimming pared 0 bases from V and 5 bases from J, leaving 14 bases between.

The gene calls are TRBV4-1 and TRBJ2-3; 10 bases agree with TRBD2. The CDR3 contains 18 residues. V shed 0 bases, J shed 3 bases, and the junction held 9 bases outside the gene matches. The germline V gene has CDR1 MGHRA and CDR2 YSYEKL. The DNA of the CDR3 is TGCGCCAGCAGCCAAGAACTAGCGGGAACGGTTGGTACAGATACGCAGTATTTT. Amino acid sequence: CASSQELAGTVGTDTQYF.